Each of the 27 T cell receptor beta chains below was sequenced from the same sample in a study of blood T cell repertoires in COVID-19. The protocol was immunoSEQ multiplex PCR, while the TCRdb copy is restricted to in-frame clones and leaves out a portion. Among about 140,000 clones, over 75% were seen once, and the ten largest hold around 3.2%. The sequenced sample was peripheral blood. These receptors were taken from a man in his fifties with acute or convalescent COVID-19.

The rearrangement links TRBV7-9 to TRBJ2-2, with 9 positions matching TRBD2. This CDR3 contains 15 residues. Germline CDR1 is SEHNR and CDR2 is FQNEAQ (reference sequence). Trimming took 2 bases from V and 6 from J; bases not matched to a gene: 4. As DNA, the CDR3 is TGTGCCAGCAGCTTACTAGCGGGGTTCCCCGGGGAGCTGTTTTTT. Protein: CASSLLAGFPGELFF.

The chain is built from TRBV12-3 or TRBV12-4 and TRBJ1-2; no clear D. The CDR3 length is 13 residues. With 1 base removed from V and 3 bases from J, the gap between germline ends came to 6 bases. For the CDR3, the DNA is TGTGCCAGCAGTTTAGTCTCCCACTATGGCTACACCTTC. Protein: CASSLVSHYGYTF.

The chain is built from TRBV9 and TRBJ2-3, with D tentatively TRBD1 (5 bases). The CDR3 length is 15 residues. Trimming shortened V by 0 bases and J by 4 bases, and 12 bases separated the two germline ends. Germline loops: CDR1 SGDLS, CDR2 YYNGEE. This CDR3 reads CASSVGPIGADTQYF. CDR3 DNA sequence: TGTGCCAGCAGCGTAGGCCCCATAGGGGCAGATACGCAGTATTTT.

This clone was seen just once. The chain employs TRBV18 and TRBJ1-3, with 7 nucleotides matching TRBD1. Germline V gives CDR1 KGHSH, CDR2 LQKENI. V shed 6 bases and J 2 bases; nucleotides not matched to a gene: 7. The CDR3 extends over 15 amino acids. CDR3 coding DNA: TGTGCCAGCTCGCAAGGGACAGTGGCTGGAAACACCATATATTTT. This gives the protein CASSQGTVAGNTIYF.

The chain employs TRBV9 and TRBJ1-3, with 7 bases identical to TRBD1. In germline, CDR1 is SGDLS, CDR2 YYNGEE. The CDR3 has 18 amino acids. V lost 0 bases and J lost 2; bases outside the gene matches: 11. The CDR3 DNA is TGTGCCAGCAGCGTAGCTATGAGAACAGGGGTGCCTGGAAACACCATATATTTT. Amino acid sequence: CASSVAMRTGVPGNTIYF.

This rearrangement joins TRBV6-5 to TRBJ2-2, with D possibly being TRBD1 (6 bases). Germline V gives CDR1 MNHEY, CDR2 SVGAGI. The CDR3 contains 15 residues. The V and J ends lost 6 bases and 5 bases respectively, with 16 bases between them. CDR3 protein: CASSPLGAGTGELFF. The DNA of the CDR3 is TGTGCCAGCAGCCCCCTGGGGGCCGGGACCGGGGAGCTGTTTTTT.

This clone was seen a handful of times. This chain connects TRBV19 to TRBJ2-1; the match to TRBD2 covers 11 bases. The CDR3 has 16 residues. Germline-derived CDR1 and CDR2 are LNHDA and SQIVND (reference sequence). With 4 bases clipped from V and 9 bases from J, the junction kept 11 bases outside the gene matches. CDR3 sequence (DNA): TGTGCCAGTAGTACCCTTTATAGCGGGAGGGCGCGTGAGCAGTTCTTC. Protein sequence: CASSTLYSGRAREQFF.

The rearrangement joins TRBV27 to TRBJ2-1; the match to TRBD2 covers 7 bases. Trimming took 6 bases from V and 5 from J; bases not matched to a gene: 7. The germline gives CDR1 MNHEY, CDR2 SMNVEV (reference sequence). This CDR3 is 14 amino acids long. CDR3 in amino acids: CASRLWGGDNEQFF. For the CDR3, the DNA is TGTGCCAGCAGATTGTGGGGGGGGGACAATGAGCAGTTCTTC.

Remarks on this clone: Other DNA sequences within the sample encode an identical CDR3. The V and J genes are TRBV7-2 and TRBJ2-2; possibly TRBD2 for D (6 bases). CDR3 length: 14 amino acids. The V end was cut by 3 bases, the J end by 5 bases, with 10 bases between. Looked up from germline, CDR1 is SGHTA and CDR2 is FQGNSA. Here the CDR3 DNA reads TGTGCCAGCAGCTTGGGGAGCGGGACCGGGGAGCTGTTTTTT. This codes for CASSLGSGTGELFF.

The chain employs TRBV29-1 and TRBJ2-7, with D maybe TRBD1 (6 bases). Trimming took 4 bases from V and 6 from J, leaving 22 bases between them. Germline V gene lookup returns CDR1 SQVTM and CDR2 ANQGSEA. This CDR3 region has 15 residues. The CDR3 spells CSVVTLDSPFREQYF. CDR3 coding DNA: TGCAGCGTTGTGACTCTGGACAGCCCCTTCCGCGAGCAGTACTTC.

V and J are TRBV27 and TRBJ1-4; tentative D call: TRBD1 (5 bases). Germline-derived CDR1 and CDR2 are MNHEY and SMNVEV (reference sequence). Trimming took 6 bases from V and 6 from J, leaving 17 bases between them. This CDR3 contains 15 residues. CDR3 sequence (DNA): TGTGCCAGCAGATCTACGACAGTTAATGATGAAAAACTGTTTTTT. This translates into CASRSTTVNDEKLFF.

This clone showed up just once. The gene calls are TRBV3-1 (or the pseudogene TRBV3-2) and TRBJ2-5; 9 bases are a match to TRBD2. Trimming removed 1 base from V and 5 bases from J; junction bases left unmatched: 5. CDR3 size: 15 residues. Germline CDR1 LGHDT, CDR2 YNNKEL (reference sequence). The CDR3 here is CASSQAASGTETQYF. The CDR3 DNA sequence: TGTGCCAGCAGCCAAGCCGCTAGCGGGACGGAGACCCAGTACTTC.

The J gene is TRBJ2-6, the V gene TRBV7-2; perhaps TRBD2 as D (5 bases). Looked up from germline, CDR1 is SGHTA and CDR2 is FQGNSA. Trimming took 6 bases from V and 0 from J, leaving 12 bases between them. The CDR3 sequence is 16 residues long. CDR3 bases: TGTGCCAGCAGGAGGGCAGAATTCTCTGGGGCCAACGTCCTGACTTTC. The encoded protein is CASRRAEFSGANVLTF.

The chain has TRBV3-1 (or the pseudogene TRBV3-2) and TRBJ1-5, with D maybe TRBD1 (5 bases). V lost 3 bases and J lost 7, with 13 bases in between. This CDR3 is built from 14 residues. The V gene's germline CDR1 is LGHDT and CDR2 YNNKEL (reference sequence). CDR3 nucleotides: TGTGCCAGCAGCCAGAGATCGGGGGAGCAGCCCCAGCATTTT. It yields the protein CASSQRSGEQPQHF.

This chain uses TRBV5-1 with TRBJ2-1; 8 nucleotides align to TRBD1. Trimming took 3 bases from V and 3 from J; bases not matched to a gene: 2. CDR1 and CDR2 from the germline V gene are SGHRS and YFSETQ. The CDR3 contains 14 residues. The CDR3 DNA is TGCGCCAGCAGCTCTGGACAGGGCTACAATGAGCAGTTCTTC. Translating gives CASSSGQGYNEQFF.

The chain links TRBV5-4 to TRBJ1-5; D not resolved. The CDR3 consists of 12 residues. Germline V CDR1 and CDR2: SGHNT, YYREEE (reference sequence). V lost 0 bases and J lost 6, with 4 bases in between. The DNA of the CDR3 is TGTGCCAGCAGCTTGGCAGGTCAGCCCCAGCATTTT. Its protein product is CASSLAGQPQHF.

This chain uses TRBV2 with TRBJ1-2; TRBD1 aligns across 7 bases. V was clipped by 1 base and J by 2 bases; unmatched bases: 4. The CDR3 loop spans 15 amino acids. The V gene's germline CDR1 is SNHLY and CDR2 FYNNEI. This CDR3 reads CASSEVPGGNYGYTF. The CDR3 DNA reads TGTGCCAGCAGTGAAGTCCCAGGGGGGAACTATGGCTACACCTTC. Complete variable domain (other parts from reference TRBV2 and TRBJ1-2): EPEVTQTPSHQVTQMGQEVILRCVPISNHLYFYWYRQILGQKVEFLVSFYNNEISEKSEIFDDQFSVERPDGSNFTLKIRSTKLEDSAMYFCASSEVPGGNYGYTFGSGTRLTVV.

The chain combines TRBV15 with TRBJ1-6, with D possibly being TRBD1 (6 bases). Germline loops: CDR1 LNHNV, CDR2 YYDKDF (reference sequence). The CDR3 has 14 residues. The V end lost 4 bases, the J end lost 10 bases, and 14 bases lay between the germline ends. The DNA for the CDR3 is TGTGCCACCAGCAAGGGACAAGGTGAATCACCCCTCCACTTT. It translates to CATSKGQGESPLHF.

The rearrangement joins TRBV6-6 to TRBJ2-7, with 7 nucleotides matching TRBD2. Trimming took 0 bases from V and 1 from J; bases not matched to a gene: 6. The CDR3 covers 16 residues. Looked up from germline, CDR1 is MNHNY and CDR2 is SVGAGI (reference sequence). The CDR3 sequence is CASSYSTQAGSYEQYF. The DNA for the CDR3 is TGTGCCAGCAGTTACTCGACGCAAGCGGGATCCTACGAGCAGTACTTC.

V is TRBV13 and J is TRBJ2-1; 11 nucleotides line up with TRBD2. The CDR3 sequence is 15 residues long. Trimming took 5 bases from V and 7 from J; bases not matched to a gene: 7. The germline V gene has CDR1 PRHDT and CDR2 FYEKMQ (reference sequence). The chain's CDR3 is CASSPEASGGNEQFF. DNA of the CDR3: TGTGCCAGCAGCCCAGAGGCTAGCGGGGGGAATGAGCAGTTCTTC.

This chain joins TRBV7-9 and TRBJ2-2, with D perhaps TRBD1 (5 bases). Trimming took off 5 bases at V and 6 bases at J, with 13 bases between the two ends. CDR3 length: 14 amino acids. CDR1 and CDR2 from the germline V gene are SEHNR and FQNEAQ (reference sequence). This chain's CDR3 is CASSRRQGPGELFF. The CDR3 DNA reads TGTGCCAGCAGCAGAAGGCAGGGTCCCGGGGAGCTGTTTTTT.

The CDR3 DNA follows: TGTGCCACCAGTTACGGACACAATCAGCCCCAGCATTTT. It specifies CATSYGHNQPQHF. The chain joins TRBV24-1 to TRBJ1-5; weak D call: TRBD1 (5 bases). V dropped 6 bases and J dropped 3 bases, with 8 bases sitting between them. CDR3 length: 13 residues. CDR1 is KGHDR and CDR2 is SFDVKD in the germline V gene.

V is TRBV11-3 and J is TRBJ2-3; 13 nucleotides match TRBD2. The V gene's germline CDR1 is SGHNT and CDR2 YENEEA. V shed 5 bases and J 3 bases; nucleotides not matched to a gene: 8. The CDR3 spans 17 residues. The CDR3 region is CASSGRTSGGPTDTQYF. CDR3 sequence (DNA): TGTGCCAGCAGCGGAAGGACTAGCGGGGGACCTACAGATACGCAGTATTTT.

CDR3 sequence: CASSESGGNTEAFF. DNA of the CDR3: TGCGCCAGCAGTGAGTCAGGAGGGAACACTGAAGCTTTCTTT. The J gene is TRBJ1-1, the V gene TRBV10-1; D gene unclear. The CDR3 has 14 residues. Germline V gene sequence: CDR1 WNHNN, CDR2 SYGVQD (reference sequence). V shed 0 bases and J shed 1 base, with 6 bases lying between them.

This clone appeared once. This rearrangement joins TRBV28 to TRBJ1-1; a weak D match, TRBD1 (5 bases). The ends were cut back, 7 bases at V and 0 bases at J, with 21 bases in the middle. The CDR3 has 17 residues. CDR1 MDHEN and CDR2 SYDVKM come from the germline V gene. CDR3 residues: CASTSWGVGVVNTEAFF. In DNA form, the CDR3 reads TGTGCCAGCACCTCTTGGGGGGTGGGGGTGGTGAACACTGAAGCTTTCTTT.

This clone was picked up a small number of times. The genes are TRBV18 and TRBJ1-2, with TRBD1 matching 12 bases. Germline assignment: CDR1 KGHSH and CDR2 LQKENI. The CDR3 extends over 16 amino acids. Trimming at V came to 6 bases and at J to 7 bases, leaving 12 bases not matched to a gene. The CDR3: CASSQIGTGGRGGYTF. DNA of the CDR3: TGTGCCAGCTCCCAGATCGGGACAGGGGGCCGTGGTGGCTACACCTTC.

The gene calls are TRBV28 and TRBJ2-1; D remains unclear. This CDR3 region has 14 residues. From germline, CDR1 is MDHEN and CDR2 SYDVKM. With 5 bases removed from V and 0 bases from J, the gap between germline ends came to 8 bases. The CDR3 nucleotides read TGTGCCAGCAGTATAGTCGTCTCCTACAATGAGCAGTTCTTC. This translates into CASSIVVSYNEQFF.